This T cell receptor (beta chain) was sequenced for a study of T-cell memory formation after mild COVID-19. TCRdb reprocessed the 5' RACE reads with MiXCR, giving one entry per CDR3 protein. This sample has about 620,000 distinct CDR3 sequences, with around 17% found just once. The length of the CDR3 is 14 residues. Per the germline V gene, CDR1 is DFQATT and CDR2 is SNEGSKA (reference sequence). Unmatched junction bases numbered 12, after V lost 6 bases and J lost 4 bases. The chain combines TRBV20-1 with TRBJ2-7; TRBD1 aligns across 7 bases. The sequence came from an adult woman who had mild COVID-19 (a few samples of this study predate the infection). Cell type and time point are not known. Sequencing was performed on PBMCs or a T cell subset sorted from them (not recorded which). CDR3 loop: CSAQRVGRGYEQYF. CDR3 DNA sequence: TGCAGTGCCCAGAGAGTCGGCAGGGGGTACGAGCAGTACTTC.